This T cell receptor (beta chain) was captured in a study of shared clonotypes between healthy human individuals. This clone was picked up one time. The CDR3 runs 15 residues. Germline V gene lookup returns CDR1 KGHSH and CDR2 LQKENI. Deletions cut 3 bases from V and 0 bases from J, with 12 bases between. Produced via immunoSEQ multiplex PCR; TCRdb's table is partial and in-frame only. The data contain 2,500,000 or so clones, 80% to 95% of them singletons. This chain links TRBV18 with TRBJ2-7, with D maybe TRBD1 (6 bases). The TCR originated in a man younger than 30 in good health. Some clones in this sample may be carry-over from other donors' samples. The sample taken for sequencing was naive CD4+ T cells from PBMCs. Subset reported: CD45RA+ positively selected. The CDR3 region has the DNA TGTGCCAGCTCACCCGGACAGATGAGCTCCTACGAGCAGTACTTC. Protein product: CASSPGQMSSYEQYF. Together with reference TRBV18 and TRBJ2-7, the CDR3 gives the full variable domain: NAGVMQNPRHLVRRRGQEARLRCSPMKGHSHVYWYRQLPEEGLKFMVYLQKENIIDESGMPKERFSAEFPKEGPSILRIQQVVRGDSAAYFCASSPGQMSSYEQYFGPGTRLTVT.